The sequence of this TCR beta chain was determined in a study of PD-1 blockade in classical Hodgkin lymphoma. Study-wide findings and caveats: The study reported lower baseline TCR diversity in newly diagnosed patients than in healthy donors.

TCRdb's copy holds only in-frame clones and misses some; the assay was immunoSEQ multiplex PCR. The sample has around 30,000 clones; 80% to 95% are singletons. To note about this clone: Its specificity is unknown.

Specified time point: newly diagnosed, previously untreated cHL patient sample. CDR3 length: 14 residues. Germline CDR1 SGHTA, CDR2 FQGTGA. The V segment lost 3 bases and the J segment 5 bases; nucleotides outside the gene matches: 4. Sequencing was carried out using peripheral blood mononuclear cells (PBMCs). The V call is TRBV7-3, the J call TRBJ2-5, with 9 bases fitting TRBD1. The receptor comes from a human donor with classical Hodgkin lymphoma. The CDR3 nucleotides read TGTGCCAGCAGCTTCACAGGGGGCGCGGAGACCCAGTACTTC. Translation gives CASSFTGGAETQYF.